The next 17 T cell receptor beta chains were all read from a single sample in a study of immune evolution from preneoplasia to lung adenocarcinoma (dated by TCRdb to about 2021). Libraries were prepared through the immunoSEQ multiplex PCR assay. TCRdb retrieved this table from immuneACCESS and kept in-frame rearrangements only. Not all clones are present; in checked studies, unresolved V genes account for under half, and no reason is known for the remainder. The sample contains 6,000 to 8,000 clones, 79% of them found a single time. In total, the top ten clones hold roughly 5.7% of the sample. Input material: FFPE minimally invasive lung adenocarcinoma tissue. The intended sense of this specimen's cell subset or site label: micro-invasive lung adenocarcinoma (MIA). The receptor set was obtained from a person aged 50-75 years with lung adenocarcinoma.

This rearrangement joins TRBV30 to TRBJ1-1; D possibly corresponds to TRBD1 (6 bases). V shed 4 bases and J shed 3 bases, with 12 bases lying between them. CDR1 is GTSNPN and CDR2 is SVGIG in the germline V gene (reference sequence). The CDR3 length is 13 residues. CDR3 nucleotide sequence: TGTGCCTGGACCCCCGGACAGTACACTGAAGCTTTCTTT. Translated, it gives CAWTPGQYTEAFF.

The chain has TRBV11-2 and TRBJ2-7; TRBD1 matches at 9 bases. Per germline, CDR1 SGHAT and CDR2 FQNNGV. Germline trimming cut 6 bases from V and 5 bases from J; bases unmatched to any gene: 5. The CDR3 has 13 amino acids. CDR3: CASRGTGRDEQYF. CDR3 sequence (DNA): TGTGCCAGCAGGGGGACAGGGAGGGACGAGCAGTACTTC.

The chain uses TRBV2 and TRBJ2-5; 9 bases match TRBD1. V dropped 4 bases and J dropped 4; count of bases not matched to a gene: 7. Germline V gene data show CDR1 as SNHLY and CDR2 as FYNNEI. CDR3 length: 15 amino acids. CDR3 sequence reads: CASSAGQGISETQYF. The CDR3 DNA follows: TGTGCCAGCAGTGCCGGACAGGGGATCTCAGAGACCCAGTACTTC.

The chain combines TRBV5-1 with TRBJ2-5, with 10 bases identical to TRBD1. From germline, CDR1 is SGHRS and CDR2 YFSETQ. J was trimmed by 4 bases and V by 4 bases; bases with no gene match: 7. The CDR3 runs to 15 residues. The CDR3, as DNA: TGCGCCAGCAGCCGTAGGACAGGGGGTTTAGAGACCCAGTACTTC. Its protein is CASSRRTGGLETQYF. Full variable domain (rest looked up from reference TRBV5-1 and TRBJ2-5): KAGVTQTPRYLIKTRGQQVTLSCSPISGHRSVSWYQQTPGQGLQFLFEYFSETQRNKGNFPGRFSGRQFSNSRSEMNVSTLELGDSALYLCASSRRTGGLETQYFGPGTRLLVL.

The rearrangement uses TRBV15 and TRBJ2-3; D possibly corresponds to TRBD2 (6 bases). Germline CDR1 reads LNHNV; CDR2 reads YYDKDF (reference sequence). The CDR3 length is 15 residues. Trimming shortened V by 0 bases and J by 2 bases, and 9 bases separated the two germline ends. CDR3 in amino acids: CATSREEGFTDTQYF. CDR3 in DNA: TGTGCCACCAGCAGAGAGGAGGGATTCACAGATACGCAGTATTTT.

The chain carries TRBV6-1 and TRBJ1-5; D not certain. V was trimmed by 8 bases and J by 0 bases, leaving 11 bases between them. The CDR3 totals 14 residues. CDR1 and CDR2 (germline): MNHNS, SASEGT. CDR3 coding DNA: TGTGCCAGCGAGGGTTTGAGTAGCAATCAGCCCCAGCATTTT. Translation: CASEGLSSNQPQHF.

In the case of this clone: Sequence at one end of the junction differs from germline and may be a read error. The chain is built from TRBV4-2 and TRBJ2-7, with D possibly matching TRBD1 (6 bases). Germline V gene sequence: CDR1 LGHNA, CDR2 YNFKEQ. The CDR3 extends over 13 amino acids. The CDR3 protein is CASSQGDVGQRNF. The DNA for the CDR3 is TGTGCCAGCAGCCAAGGTGATGTAGGACAGCGGAACTTC.

This clone appeared a single time. This rearrangement joins TRBV7-8 to TRBJ1-5, with D perhaps TRBD1 (5 bases). The CDR3 spans 18 residues. Germline V gives CDR1 SGHVS, CDR2 FQNEAQ. The ends were cut back, 5 bases at V and 0 bases at J, with 20 bases in the middle. CDR3 sequence: CASSLRGVGVGSNQPQHF. CDR3 in DNA: TGTGCCAGCAGCCTCCGCGGCGTGGGGGTTGGTAGCAATCAGCCCCAGCATTTT.

A remark on this clone: Germline is not matched at one junction end, which may reflect a read error. The chain is built from TRBV7-7 and TRBJ2-2, with D perhaps TRBD2 (5 bases). Germline V CDR1 and CDR2: SSHAT, FNYEAQ (reference sequence). The CDR3 is made up of 15 amino acids. For the CDR3, the DNA is TGTGCTAGCAGTCCCCCGGGCCTCGGAGGCGGGGAGCTGTTTTTT. It yields the protein CASSPPGLGGGELFF. Full variable domain (remainder filled in from reference TRBV7-7 and TRBJ2-2): GAGVSQSPRYKVTKRGQDVTLRCDPISSHATLYWYQQALGQGPEFLTYFNYEAQPDKSGLPSDRFSAERPEGSISTLTIQRTEQRDSAMYRCASSPPGLGGGELFFGEGSRLTVL.

V and J are TRBV30 and TRBJ2-2; 9 bases are shared with TRBD1. This CDR3 spans 14 amino acids. V was pared by 3 bases and J by 9 bases, with 8 bases of the junction left unmatched. Germline CDR1 and CDR2: GTSNPN and SVGIG (reference sequence). This chain's CDR3 is CAWSPGQGVRELFF. The CDR3 DNA sequence: TGTGCCTGGAGCCCGGGACAGGGAGTTCGGGAGCTGTTTTTT.

This chain uses TRBV7-6 with TRBJ2-7; 8 bases are shared with TRBD2. The germline gives CDR1 SGHVS, CDR2 FNYEAQ. This CDR3 has 13 amino acids. The junction had 12 bases not matched to a gene; V was cut back by 10 bases and J by 7 bases. For the CDR3, the DNA is TGTGCCAACCCGAACGGGAGGGCTTTAGAGCAGTACTTC. Encoded protein: CANPNGRALEQYF.

The CDR3 DNA is TGTGCCAGCAGCCAACAGGGGGAGGAAGAGACCCAGTACTTC. Amino acids: CASSQQGEEETQYF. This chain joins TRBV6-5 and TRBJ2-5; 8 bases map to TRBD1. The CDR3 covers 14 residues. The germline V gene encodes CDR1 MNHEY and CDR2 SVGAGI. The J segment lost 3 bases and the V segment lost 6 bases, leaving 6 bases of the junction unmatched.

This chain uses TRBV7-8 with TRBJ2-7; 9 nucleotides match TRBD1. Germline loops: CDR1 SGHVS, CDR2 FQNEAQ. This CDR3 region has 15 residues. V dropped 4 bases and J dropped 5; count of bases not matched to a gene: 9. CDR3 DNA sequence: TGTGCCAGCAGCTCTCCGGGACAGGGAAGCGACGAGCAGTACTTC. Translation: CASSSPGQGSDEQYF.

The CDR3 region has the DNA TGTGCCAGCAGCAGGGGAGCGGGCCAGCCCCAGCATTTT. Translation gives CASSRGAGQPQHF. This chain joins TRBV7-3 and TRBJ1-5; perhaps TRBD1 as D (5 bases). The CDR3 runs 13 residues. The V end was cut by 5 bases, the J end by 7 bases, with 12 bases between. Germline V CDR1 and CDR2: SGHTA, FQGTGA. Combining the CDR3 with reference TRBV7-3 and TRBJ1-5 gives the whole variable domain GAGVSQTPSNKVTEKGKYVELRCDPISGHTALYWYRQSLGQGPEFLIYFQGTGAADDSGLPNDRFFAVRPEGSVSTLKIQRTERGDSAVYLCASSRGAGQPQHFGDGTRLSIL.

The CDR3 is CASSLGPWQPQHF. CDR3 bases: TGTGCCAGCAGCTTAGGACCTTGGCAGCCCCAGCATTTT. The chain is built from TRBV7-2 and TRBJ1-5, with D hard to call. The CDR3 runs 13 residues. Germline V gene lookup returns CDR1 SGHTA and CDR2 FQGNSA. V dropped 1 base and J dropped 7 bases, with 8 bases sitting between them.

The V gene is TRBV7-9, the J gene TRBJ1-3, with D unclear. Trimming took off 7 bases at V and 0 bases at J, with 13 bases between the two ends. The V gene's germline CDR1 is SEHNR and CDR2 FQNEAQ (reference sequence). CDR3 length: 15 residues. For the CDR3, the DNA is TGTGCCAGCACGGAACAGAGAAGCTCTGGAAACACCATATATTTT. Its protein product is CASTEQRSSGNTIYF.

V is TRBV28 and J is TRBJ2-1; 10 nucleotides line up with TRBD1. Germline loops: CDR1 MDHEN, CDR2 SYDVKM. The CDR3 is 15 amino acids. Trimming cost V 6 bases and J 7 bases; bases outside gene matches: 9. CDR3 sequence (DNA): TGTGCCAGCAGGCCCGGGACAGGGGTGGGAAATGAGCAGTTCTTC. Translated: CASRPGTGVGNEQFF.